This paragraph covers one TCR beta chain sequence. Antigen unknown. Sequencing was performed with immunoSEQ multiplex PCR; in TCRdb, only in-frame clones are kept and a portion is missing. This table holds around 40,000 clones, 90% found once. This sample was included in a study of T cells after posttransplantation cyclophosphamide. Findings and caveats of the study: After PTCy, TRB diversity resembled that of CNI/methotrexate controls.

Busulfan-fludarabine conditioning, marrow transplant, and cyclophosphamide on days +3 and +4 were administered. The CDR3 has 18 residues. The ends lost 0 bases at V and 4 bases at J; junction bases unmatched: 8. Germline V gene data show CDR1 as KGHSH and CDR2 as LQKENI. The gene calls are TRBV18 and TRBJ2-2, with 10 bases fitting TRBD2. This receptor was obtained from a male patient aged 60-70 years who received an allogeneic stem cell transplant from a related donor and was CMV-positive. Some T cells could come from the graft donor. This material consisted of PBMCs, taken 62 days after allogeneic stem cell transplant with posttransplant cyclophosphamide. The CDR3 loop is CASSPPASGGGGTGELFF. For the CDR3, the DNA is TGTGCCAGCTCACCACCGGCTAGCGGGGGCGGAGGCACCGGGGAGCTGTTTTTT.